Detailed here is one T cell receptor (beta chain). This clonotype was seen a few times. Its target antigen remains unknown. Base qualities are not recorded, but no much larger clone differs from it by a single base. Library preparation used 5' RACE. Reads for this sample came from an Illumina HiSeq 2000. A universal primer binding site was added through template switching, and the final cDNA carried a unique molecular identifier so that TCR cDNA molecules could be counted accurately. Specific primers in the conserved constant-segment region were used to synthesize first-strand cDNA for the TCR alpha and beta chains. Each cDNA library was double barcoded, with a SMART-Mk sample barcode plus Illumina barcodes, to control for contamination. TruSeq adapter sequences along with Illumina sample barcodes were introduced in two successive PCR steps. The TCR alpha and beta cDNA libraries were sequenced on the Illumina HiSeq platform using custom primers. In the authors' own workflow: Raw reads were processed with MiGEC to extract unique molecular identifiers, and MiXCR was used to determine CDR3 positions. For each individual, recombination models were inferred using an EM algorithm with the repgenHMM and IGoR tools. The analysis of shared clonotypes was done with the tcR package in R, with sharing normalized by the product of cloneset sizes. To study raw recombination without the effects of thymic and clonal selection, out-of-frame nonproductive sequences were analyzed. The public sequencing data were trimmed at Q25 with fastp and processed into clonotypes with MiXCR by TCRdb, which kept only in-frame beta chains. Every CDR3 protein is listed once, alongside the most common genes and DNA of its rows. TCRdb's processing, not the study's, gives the V and J calls here. The sample profile shows fewer than 650,000 distinct CDR3 sequences; about 7.6% of them were found once. The biggest ten clones account for 1.6% of the sample.

This specimen belongs to a study of identical twins listed by TCRdb under 2016. About the study as a whole: To test whether fetal clonotypes persist, this study deep-sequenced TCR alpha and beta repertoires from monozygotic twins, from unrelated adults of various ages, and from cord blood. To rule out contamination, the twin experiments were replicated at different times with different library preparation protocols.

The paper as a whole reports these results and caveats: Fewer insertions were carried by abundant cord blood beta clonotypes; a weaker similar trend was observed in young adult naive repertoires, while no such trend was observed in memory repertoires. In beta out-of-frame sequences, excess twin sharing was weaker, because having fewer shared sequences lowered the signal-to-noise ratio. Out-of-frame TCR alpha sharing in monozygotic twins was systematically underestimated by recombination models, whereas sharing between unrelated individuals was in agreement with the recombination models. Zero-insertion analyses could be partly confounded by invariant T cells such as MAIT and iNKT, although diverse VJ usage argued against such confounding for most clonotypes. Compared with coincidental sharing between unrelated individuals, out-of-frame TCR alpha sequences shared between twins had an excess of sequences with low generation probability. Conclusions relied on cross-sectional statistical analysis, since the same donors could not be followed over many years.

Reading the germline V gene (reference sequence) gives CDR1 SGHNT and CDR2 YYREEE. Including the terminal cysteine and phenylalanine, the CDR3 comprises 14 residues. Just CDR3 DNA is preserved here, 42 bases in frame from base 1. The junction carries 16 bases between V and J, which are trimmed by 2 bases and 7 bases respectively. All donors were healthy Caucasians. The twin cohort consisted of three pairs of female monozygotic twins, all aged roughly 18 to 30 years. Peripheral blood mononuclear cells were the source from which RNA for the TCR libraries was isolated. This sample was also put to use in a study of yellow fever vaccine responses in identical twins. As noted in the second study: The T cell response to vaccination in identical twins was reported by the authors to appear partly convergent and partly personalized. In the study, vaccine-responding T cell clones were precisely tracked in identical twins.

Specimen: PBMCs. The V gene is TRBV5-4 and the J gene is TRBJ2-7; the D call could be TRBD1 or TRBD2, with each sharing 5 bases. This sequence was found in a woman between 18 and 30 years old in good health. The DNA is as follows: TGTGCCAGCAGCTTTGGGGACGGCCTACGGGAGCAGTACTTC. This translates into CASSFGDGLREQYF.